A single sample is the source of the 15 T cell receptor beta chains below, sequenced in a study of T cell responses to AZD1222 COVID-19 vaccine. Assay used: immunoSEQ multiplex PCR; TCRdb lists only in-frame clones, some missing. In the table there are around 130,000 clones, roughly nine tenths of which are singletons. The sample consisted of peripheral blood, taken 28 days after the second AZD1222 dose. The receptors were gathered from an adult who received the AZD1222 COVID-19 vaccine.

The CDR3 DNA reads TGTGCAAGTCGCTTAAGACAAAAAGGGGGTTGCTCACTGGGAGTAGCCAAAAACATTCAGTACTTC. It yields the protein CASRLRQKGGCSLGVAKNIQYF. V and J are TRBV12-2 and TRBJ2-4; TRBD1, the table's D call, lacks a check against the DNA. TRBV12-2 represents a pseudogene. The CDR3 is 22 residues long.

In DNA form, the CDR3 reads TGTGCCAGCAGTGAAGGGTGGGGGACTTCTCAGTTCTTC. This codes for CASSEGWGTSQFF. The genes are TRBV6-1 and TRBJ2-1; tentatively, D is TRBD2 (6 bases). The CDR3 sequence is 13 residues long. With 1 base removed from V and 13 bases from J, the gap between germline ends came to 14 bases. Looked up from germline, CDR1 is MNHNS and CDR2 is SASEGT.

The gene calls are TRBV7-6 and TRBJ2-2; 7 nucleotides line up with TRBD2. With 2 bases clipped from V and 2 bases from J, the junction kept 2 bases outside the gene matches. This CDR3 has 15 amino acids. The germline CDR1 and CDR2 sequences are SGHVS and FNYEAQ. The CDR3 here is CASSLWEGNTGELFF. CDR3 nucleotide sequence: TGTGCCAGCAGCTTATGGGAGGGCAACACCGGGGAGCTGTTTTTT.

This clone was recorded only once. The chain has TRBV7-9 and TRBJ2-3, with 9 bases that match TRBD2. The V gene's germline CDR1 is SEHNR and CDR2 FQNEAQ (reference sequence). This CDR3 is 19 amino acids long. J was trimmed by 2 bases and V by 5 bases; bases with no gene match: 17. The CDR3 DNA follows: TGTGCCAGCAGCCCACGACCGGGGCTAGCGGGACATTACACAGATACGCAGTATTTT. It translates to CASSPRPGLAGHYTDTQYF.

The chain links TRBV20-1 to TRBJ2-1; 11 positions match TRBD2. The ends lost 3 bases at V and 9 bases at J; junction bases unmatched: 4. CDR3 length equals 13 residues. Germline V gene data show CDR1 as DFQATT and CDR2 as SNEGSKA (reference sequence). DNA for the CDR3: TGCAGTGCTAGTACTAGCGGGAGTTTTGAGCAGTTCTTC. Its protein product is CSASTSGSFEQFF.

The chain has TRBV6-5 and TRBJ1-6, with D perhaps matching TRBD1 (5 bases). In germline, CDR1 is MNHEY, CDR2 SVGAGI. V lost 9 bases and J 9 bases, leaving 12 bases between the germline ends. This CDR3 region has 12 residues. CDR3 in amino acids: CARGRARSPLHF. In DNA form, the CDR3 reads TGTGCCAGGGGACGGGCCCGTTCACCCCTCCACTTT.

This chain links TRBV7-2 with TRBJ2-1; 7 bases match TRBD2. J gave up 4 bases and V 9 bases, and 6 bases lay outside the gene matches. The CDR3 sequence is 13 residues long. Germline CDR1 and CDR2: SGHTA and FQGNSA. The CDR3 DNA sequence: TGTGCCAGTAACCGGGACTATTACAATGAGCAGTTCTTC. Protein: CASNRDYYNEQFF.

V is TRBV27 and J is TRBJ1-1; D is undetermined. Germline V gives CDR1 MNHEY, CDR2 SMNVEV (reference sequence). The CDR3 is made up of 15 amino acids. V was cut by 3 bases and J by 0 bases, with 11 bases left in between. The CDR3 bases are TGTGCCAGCAGTTTCGGGGTCCCAATGAACACTGAAGCTTTCTTT. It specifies CASSFGVPMNTEAFF.

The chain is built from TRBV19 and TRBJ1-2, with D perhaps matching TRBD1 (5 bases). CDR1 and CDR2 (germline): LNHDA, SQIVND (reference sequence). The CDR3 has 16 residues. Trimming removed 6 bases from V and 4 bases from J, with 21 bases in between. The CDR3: CASRGGTGNRFYGYTF. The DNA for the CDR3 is TGTGCCAGTAGGGGGGGTACGGGGAACAGATTCTATGGCTACACCTTC.

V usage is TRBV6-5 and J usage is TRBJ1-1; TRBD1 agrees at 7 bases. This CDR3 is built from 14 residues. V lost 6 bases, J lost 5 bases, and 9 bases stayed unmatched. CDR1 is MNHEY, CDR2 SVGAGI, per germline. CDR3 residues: CASRTDRAGTEAFF. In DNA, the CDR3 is TGTGCCAGCAGAACCGACAGGGCGGGGACTGAAGCTTTCTTT.

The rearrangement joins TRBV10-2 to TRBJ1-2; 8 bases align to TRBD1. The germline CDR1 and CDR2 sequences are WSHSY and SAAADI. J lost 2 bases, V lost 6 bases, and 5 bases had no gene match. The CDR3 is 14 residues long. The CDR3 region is CASSPGQGNYGYTF. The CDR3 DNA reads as TGCGCCAGCAGCCCCGGACAGGGAAACTATGGCTACACCTTC.

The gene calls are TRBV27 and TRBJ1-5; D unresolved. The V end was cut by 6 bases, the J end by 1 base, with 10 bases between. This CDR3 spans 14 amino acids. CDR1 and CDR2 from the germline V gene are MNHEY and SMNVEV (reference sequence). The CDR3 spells CASSPRPSNQPQHF. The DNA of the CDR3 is TGTGCCAGCAGCCCGAGGCCGAGCAATCAGCCCCAGCATTTT.

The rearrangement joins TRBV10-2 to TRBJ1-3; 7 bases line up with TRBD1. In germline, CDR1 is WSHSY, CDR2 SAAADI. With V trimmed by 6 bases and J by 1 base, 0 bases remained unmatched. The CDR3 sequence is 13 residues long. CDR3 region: CASRDRSGNTIYF. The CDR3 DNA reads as TGCGCCAGCAGGGACAGGTCTGGAAACACCATATATTTT.

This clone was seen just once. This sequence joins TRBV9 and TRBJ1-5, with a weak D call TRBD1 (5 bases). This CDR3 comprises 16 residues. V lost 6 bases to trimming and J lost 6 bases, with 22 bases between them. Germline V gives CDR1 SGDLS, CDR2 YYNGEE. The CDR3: CASIISNGGRGQPQHF. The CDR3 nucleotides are TGTGCCAGCATTATTTCCAACGGGGGGAGAGGTCAGCCCCAGCATTTT.

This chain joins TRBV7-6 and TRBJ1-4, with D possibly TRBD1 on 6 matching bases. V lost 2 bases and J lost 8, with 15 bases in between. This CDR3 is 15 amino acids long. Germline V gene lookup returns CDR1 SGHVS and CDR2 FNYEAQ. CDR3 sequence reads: CASSLRAGVREKLFF. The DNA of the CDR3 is TGTGCCAGCAGCTTACGGGCAGGGGTCAGAGAAAAACTGTTTTTT.